The rows below give T cell receptor beta chains drawn from one sample of a study of blood T cells in healthy people across ages. TCRdb reprocessed the 5' RACE reads with MiXCR, giving one entry per CDR3 protein. This sample has roughly 1 million distinct CDR3 sequences; about 25% occur once, and the top ten carry around 0.75%. The same sample was also studied in work on T cells of mothers and their children.

The sequencing input was blood. The receptor set was obtained from a girl aged 2 to 9 in good health. The CDR3 runs from the conserved cysteine through the conserved F or W. A D gene is named only where the DNA matches it firmly. For some rows the clone size is stated as once, few or many, or as a class when expanded; others skip it.

v_call: TRBV19
j_call: TRBJ1-6
d_call: TRBD1
clone_size: few
cdr3_nt: TGTGCCAGTAGTATAGGGACAGGGTCTTCACCCCTCCACTTT
cdr3_aa: CASSIGTGSSPLHF

v_call: TRBV7-9
j_call: TRBJ2-7
d_call: TRBD2
clone_size: -
cdr3_nt: TGTGCCAGCAGCTTCCGAGGCGGGGGGAACGAGCAGTACTTC
cdr3_aa: CASSFRGGGNEQYF

v_call: TRBV6-5
j_call: TRBJ2-1
d_call: -
clone_size: once
cdr3_nt: TGTGCCAGCAGTTATTCAGGTGAAACCTACAATGAGCAGTTCTTC
cdr3_aa: CASSYSGETYNEQFF

v_call: TRBV7-8
j_call: TRBJ2-5
d_call: TRBD2
clone_size: -
cdr3_nt: TGTGCCAGCATTAGATCGGCTCGGGGGGGGGACTCCCAAGAGACCCAGTACTTC
cdr3_aa: CASIRSARGGDSQETQYF

v_call: TRBV20-1
j_call: TRBJ2-7
d_call: -
clone_size: -
cdr3_nt: TGCAGTGCTAGAAGGGGGAGAGGCTACGAGCAGTACTTC
cdr3_aa: CSARRGRGYEQYF

v_call: TRBV29-1
j_call: TRBJ2-5
d_call: TRBD2
clone_size: few
cdr3_nt: TGCAGCGTTTGGCGGGAGGAGACCCAGTACTTC
cdr3_aa: CSVWREETQYF

v_call: TRBV2
j_call: TRBJ2-1
d_call: -
clone_size: -
cdr3_nt: TGTGCCAGCAGTGAGTTCACCTACAATGAGCAGTTCTTC
cdr3_aa: CASSEFTYNEQFF

v_call: TRBV18
j_call: TRBJ1-2
d_call: -
clone_size: many
cdr3_nt: TGTGCCAGCTCACCATCGACAGACTATGGCTACACCTTC
cdr3_aa: CASSPSTDYGYTF

v_call: TRBV29-1
j_call: TRBJ1-2
d_call: -
clone_size: -
cdr3_nt: TGCAGCGTTGAATGGCCAGTTGGGGGCTACACCTTC
cdr3_aa: CSVEWPVGGYTF

v_call: TRBV18
j_call: TRBJ1-2
d_call: -
clone_size: -
cdr3_nt: TGTGCCAGCTCCGATGAAGCTAACTATGGCTACACCTTC
cdr3_aa: CASSDEANYGYTF

v_call: TRBV24-1
j_call: TRBJ2-1
d_call: -
clone_size: -
cdr3_nt: TGTGCCACCAGTGTAGGAGGGGGGACTCTAGGCTACAATGAGCAGTTCTTC
cdr3_aa: CATSVGGGTLGYNEQFF

v_call: TRBV7-2
j_call: TRBJ1-3
d_call: -
clone_size: -
cdr3_nt: TGTGCCAGCAGTTTAGGGTCAGGGGAGGCTGGAAACACCATATATTTT
cdr3_aa: CASSLGSGEAGNTIYF

v_call: TRBV29-1
j_call: TRBJ2-3
d_call: -
clone_size: -
cdr3_nt: TGCAGCGTTGAACCAGGTCAGAGCACAGATACGCAGTATTTT
cdr3_aa: CSVEPGQSTDTQYF

v_call: TRBV29-1
j_call: TRBJ2-7
d_call: -
clone_size: -
cdr3_nt: TGCAGCGCCTTGAGTCACAGCTACGAGCAGTACTTC
cdr3_aa: CSALSHSYEQYF

v_call: TRBV12-3/TRBV12-4
j_call: TRBJ2-1
d_call: -
clone_size: -
cdr3_nt: TGTGCCAGCAGAAGTGGGGCAAAACAGTTCTTC
cdr3_aa: CASRSGAKQFF

v_call: TRBV29-1
j_call: TRBJ1-2
d_call: -
clone_size: -
cdr3_nt: TGCAGCGTTGGGGGACAACCCTCGGCCCTCTATGGCTACACCTTC
cdr3_aa: CSVGGQPSALYGYTF

v_call: TRBV10-3
j_call: TRBJ2-6
d_call: TRBD1
clone_size: few
cdr3_nt: TGTGCCATGAGGGGACAGAGTCAAATCTCTGGGGCCAACGTCCTGACTTTC
cdr3_aa: CAMRGQSQISGANVLTF

v_call: TRBV3-1
j_call: TRBJ1-2
d_call: -
clone_size: few
cdr3_nt: TGTGCCAGCAGCCAAGAGTTTGGGAACAGGGCCTGGAGTGGCTACACCTTC
cdr3_aa: CASSQEFGNRAWSGYTF

v_call: TRBV5-1
j_call: TRBJ2-3
d_call: -
clone_size: -
cdr3_nt: TGCGCCAGCAGCTCCCTAGGGGGGGTAGGAGATACGCAGTATTTT
cdr3_aa: CASSSLGGVGDTQYF

v_call: TRBV6-6
j_call: TRBJ2-2
d_call: TRBD2
clone_size: few
cdr3_nt: TGTGCCAGCAGCGACCAACTAGCGGACCACACCGGGGAGCTGTTTTTT
cdr3_aa: CASSDQLADHTGELFF

v_call: TRBV5-5
j_call: TRBJ1-4
d_call: -
clone_size: few
cdr3_nt: TGTGCCAGCAGCGCCACAGGACTCGTTGCAACTAATGAAAAACTGTTTTTT
cdr3_aa: CASSATGLVATNEKLFF

v_call: TRBV11-2
j_call: TRBJ2-7
d_call: -
clone_size: once
cdr3_nt: TGTGCCAGCAGCCCCAGTAACATATATGCCACCTACGAGCAGTACTTC
cdr3_aa: CASSPSNIYATYEQYF

v_call: TRBV6-5
j_call: TRBJ1-1
d_call: -
clone_size: -
cdr3_nt: TGTGCCAGCAGTCCCTACGGGGGGAACACTGAAGCTTTCTTT
cdr3_aa: CASSPYGGNTEAFF

v_call: TRBV7-9
j_call: TRBJ1-5
d_call: TRBD1
clone_size: -
cdr3_nt: TGTGCCAGCAGCCCCCGGACAGGGGAGAGCAATCAGCCCCAGCATTTT
cdr3_aa: CASSPRTGESNQPQHF

v_call: TRBV6-1
j_call: TRBJ2-7
d_call: -
clone_size: few
cdr3_nt: TGTGCCAGCAGTGAAGGGAGTAGCAGATTCTCCTACGAGCAGTACTTC
cdr3_aa: CASSEGSSRFSYEQYF

v_call: TRBV4-2
j_call: TRBJ2-5
d_call: -
clone_size: few
cdr3_nt: TGTGCCAGCAGCCAAGAGAATGAGGGAGAGACCCAGTACTTC
cdr3_aa: CASSQENEGETQYF

v_call: TRBV6-2/TRBV6-3
j_call: TRBJ2-2
d_call: -
clone_size: -
cdr3_nt: TGTGCCAGCAGTTACCCTGGGGCCGGGGAGCTGTTTTTT
cdr3_aa: CASSYPGAGELFF

v_call: TRBV20-1
j_call: TRBJ2-7
d_call: TRBD1
clone_size: -
cdr3_nt: TGCAGTGCTCAGGGGGAGAGTATCTACGAGCAGTACTTC
cdr3_aa: CSAQGESIYEQYF

v_call: TRBV5-6
j_call: TRBJ1-1
d_call: -
clone_size: -
cdr3_nt: TGTGCCAGCAGCTTCTTATGGAAGGGTCTTTCTTTCTTT
cdr3_aa: CASSFLWKGLSFF

v_call: TRBV2
j_call: TRBJ1-1
d_call: -
clone_size: few
cdr3_nt: TGTGCCAGCAGGCGAGTGAACACTGAAGCTTTCTTT
cdr3_aa: CASRRVNTEAFF

v_call: TRBV20-1
j_call: TRBJ2-3
d_call: -
clone_size: few
cdr3_nt: TGCAGTGCTAGAAAACCGGGACTTGAGGGAGATACGCAGTATTTT
cdr3_aa: CSARKPGLEGDTQYF

v_call: TRBV29-1
j_call: TRBJ2-7
d_call: TRBD1
clone_size: -
cdr3_nt: TGCAGCGCACGACAGGGATCAAACGAGCAGTACTTC
cdr3_aa: CSARQGSNEQYF

v_call: TRBV12-3/TRBV12-4
j_call: TRBJ2-3
d_call: -
clone_size: few
cdr3_nt: TGTGCCAGCAGTTTCTTGGCAGGGGATCTTCTCATGTCAGATACGCAGTATTTT
cdr3_aa: CASSFLAGDLLMSDTQYF

v_call: TRBV7-2
j_call: TRBJ1-2
d_call: -
clone_size: few
cdr3_nt: TGTGCCAGCAGCTTAGAAGCAGGGAACTATGGCTACACCTTC
cdr3_aa: CASSLEAGNYGYTF

v_call: TRBV20-1
j_call: TRBJ2-7
d_call: TRBD2
clone_size: few
cdr3_nt: TGCAGTGCTAGAGCCGGACTAGCGGGTAGCGAGCAGTACTTC
cdr3_aa: CSARAGLAGSEQYF

v_call: TRBV6-5
j_call: TRBJ2-5
d_call: TRBD1
clone_size: -
cdr3_nt: TGTGCCAGCAGTTACGGCCAGGGGACAGCATCGTTCTTC
cdr3_aa: CASSYGQGTASFF

v_call: TRBV7-2
j_call: TRBJ2-2
d_call: -
clone_size: few
cdr3_nt: TGTGCCAGCAGCTTACAGGAAGGTCACGGGGAGCTGTTTTTT
cdr3_aa: CASSLQEGHGELFF

v_call: TRBV7-2
j_call: TRBJ2-1
d_call: TRBD2
clone_size: few
cdr3_nt: TGTGCCAGCAGCTTTCTCCAACGGGAGGGCCAATCTCCCCGAGTATGGCAGTTCTTC
cdr3_aa: CASSFLQREGQSPRVWQFF

v_call: TRBV6-5
j_call: TRBJ1-1
d_call: TRBD1
clone_size: -
cdr3_nt: TGTGCCAGCAGTTCGACAGGGGGCTGGAACACTGAAGCTTTCTTT
cdr3_aa: CASSSTGGWNTEAFF

v_call: TRBV6-6
j_call: TRBJ2-1
d_call: TRBD2
clone_size: -
cdr3_nt: TGTGCCAGCAGGAGCGGGGCCATAAACAATGAGCAGTTCTTC
cdr3_aa: CASRSGAINNEQFF

v_call: TRBV14
j_call: TRBJ1-6
d_call: -
clone_size: few
cdr3_nt: TGTGCCAGCAGCGCGCAGGGGCGTCCATCACCCCTCCACTTT
cdr3_aa: CASSAQGRPSPLHF

v_call: TRBV20-1
j_call: TRBJ1-3
d_call: -
clone_size: -
cdr3_nt: TGCAGTGCTAGAGGTAGAACAACTGGAAACACCATATATTTT
cdr3_aa: CSARGRTTGNTIYF

v_call: TRBV7-2
j_call: TRBJ2-7
d_call: -
clone_size: -
cdr3_nt: TGTGCCAGCAGCTTCACGAGGAGCTCCTACGAGCAGTACTTC
cdr3_aa: CASSFTRSSYEQYF

v_call: TRBV20-1
j_call: TRBJ2-7
d_call: -
clone_size: few
cdr3_nt: TGCAGTGCTAGGTATGACACCTACGAGCAGTACTTC
cdr3_aa: CSARYDTYEQYF

v_call: TRBV7-2
j_call: TRBJ2-7
d_call: -
clone_size: -
cdr3_nt: TGTGCCACGGAAACAGGGAACTACGAGCAGTACTTC
cdr3_aa: CATETGNYEQYF

v_call: TRBV12-3/TRBV12-4
j_call: TRBJ2-7
d_call: TRBD1
clone_size: few
cdr3_nt: TGTGCCAGCAGTTTCCCGGGACAGGGTGTGTACGAGCAGTACTTC
cdr3_aa: CASSFPGQGVYEQYF

v_call: TRBV6-5
j_call: TRBJ2-1
d_call: -
clone_size: -
cdr3_nt: TGTGCCAGCAGTTACTCGTGGGGAGACGAGCAGTTCTTC
cdr3_aa: CASSYSWGDEQFF

v_call: TRBV27
j_call: TRBJ2-1
d_call: TRBD2
clone_size: -
cdr3_nt: TGTGCCAGCAGTCGGTTAGCGGGCCCCGTGCAATTAAACAATGAGCAGTTCTTC
cdr3_aa: CASSRLAGPVQLNNEQFF

v_call: TRBV20-1
j_call: TRBJ2-3
d_call: -
clone_size: -
cdr3_nt: TGCAGTGCTAGTGGCGCGGGACCCCAAGATACGCAGTATTTT
cdr3_aa: CSASGAGPQDTQYF

v_call: TRBV3-1
j_call: TRBJ1-1
d_call: -
clone_size: once
cdr3_nt: TGTGCCAGCAGCCCAATCGGGGTAACTGAAGCTTTCTTT
cdr3_aa: CASSPIGVTEAFF

v_call: TRBV7-8
j_call: TRBJ2-7
d_call: -
clone_size: -
cdr3_nt: TGTGCCAGCAGCTTCTTCAGAGGCGATTCATACGAGCAGTACTTC
cdr3_aa: CASSFFRGDSYEQYF